A selection of T cell receptor beta chains follows, all from one sample in a study of T cells in Graves' hyperthyroidism and ophthalmopathy. TCRdb fed the multiplex PCR reads into MiXCR, producing one record per CDR3 protein. The repertoire includes about 350,000 distinct CDR3 sequences, 15% to 20% of them detected once, and approximately 4% sits in the top ten. Sequencing was carried out using blood. These receptors all come from a woman younger than 35 with Graves' hyperthyroidism. CDR3s include the opening cysteine and the closing phenylalanine or tryptophan. A D gene is named only where the DNA matches it firmly. Clone sizes are given selectively: once, few, many, or a class where the clone is expanded.

CDR3aa: CASSLGVGRGEETQYF
CDR3nt: TGTGCCAGCAGCTTAGGTGTCGGGAGGGGGGAAGAGACCCAGTACTTC
abundance: NA
d_gene: TRBD2
v_gene: TRBV7-2
j_gene: TRBJ2-5

CDR3aa: CASSYSEGRVSNQPQHF
CDR3nt: TGTGCCAGCAGTTACTCAGAGGGGCGCGTCAGCAATCAGCCCCAGCATTTT
abundance: many
d_gene: NA
v_gene: TRBV6-5
j_gene: TRBJ1-5

CDR3aa: CASSAGTSGGHIEQETQYF
CDR3nt: TGTGCCAGCAGCGCGGGGACTAGCGGGGGCCATATAGAACAAGAGACCCAGTACTTC
abundance: many
d_gene: TRBD2
v_gene: TRBV9
j_gene: TRBJ2-5

CDR3aa: CSVEELGYTEAFF
CDR3nt: TGCAGCGTTGAAGAATTGGGCTACACTGAAGCTTTCTTT
abundance: NA
d_gene: NA
v_gene: TRBV29-1
j_gene: TRBJ1-1

CDR3aa: CAKRGGVYEQYF
CDR3nt: TGTGCTAAACGAGGCGGGGTCTACGAGCAGTACTTC
abundance: many
d_gene: NA
v_gene: TRBV27
j_gene: TRBJ2-7

CDR3aa: CASRTSAYSSYEQYF
CDR3nt: TGTGCCAGCAGGACTAGCGCTTATAGCTCCTACGAGCAGTACTTC
abundance: many
d_gene: TRBD2
v_gene: TRBV6-1
j_gene: TRBJ2-7

CDR3aa: CASGLGGEPQHF
CDR3nt: TGTGCCAGCGGGCTTGGTGGCGAGCCCCAGCATTTT
abundance: many
d_gene: NA
v_gene: TRBV6-1
j_gene: TRBJ1-5

CDR3aa: CSVAGQLPANTEAFF
CDR3nt: TGCAGCGTTGCCGGACAGCTCCCCGCGAACACTGAAGCTTTCTTT
abundance: many
d_gene: NA
v_gene: TRBV29-1
j_gene: TRBJ1-1

CDR3aa: CASSWQGDGYTF
CDR3nt: TGTGCCAGCAGTTGGCAGGGGGATGGCTACACCTTC
abundance: many
d_gene: TRBD1
v_gene: TRBV6-5
j_gene: TRBJ1-2

CDR3aa: CASSLARQEDEAFF
CDR3nt: TGTGCCAGCAGCTTAGCTCGGCAGGAGGATGAAGCTTTCTTT
abundance: many
d_gene: NA
v_gene: TRBV13
j_gene: TRBJ1-1

CDR3aa: CASSLAAGRTEAFF
CDR3nt: TGCGCCAGCAGCTTGGCCGCAGGGAGGACTGAAGCTTTCTTT
abundance: many
d_gene: NA
v_gene: TRBV5-1
j_gene: TRBJ1-1

CDR3aa: CASSLEARSYEQYF
CDR3nt: TGCGCCAGCAGCTTAGAAGCGCGGAGCTACGAGCAGTACTTC
abundance: NA
d_gene: NA
v_gene: TRBV5-1
j_gene: TRBJ2-7

CDR3aa: CASSLQGIGETQYF
CDR3nt: TGCGCCAGCAGTTTACAGGGAATCGGGGAGACCCAGTACTTC
abundance: many
d_gene: NA
v_gene: TRBV4-1
j_gene: TRBJ2-5

CDR3aa: CASSESWGAGGYTF
CDR3nt: TGTGCCAGCAGTGAATCCTGGGGCGCGGGGGGCTACACCTTC
abundance: NA
d_gene: NA
v_gene: TRBV25-1
j_gene: TRBJ1-2